The clone carrying this T cell receptor beta chain was seen more than once but under ten times. As yet, its antigen is unknown. The data originate from a study of cytomegalovirus exposure and HLA in healthy donors. Study results and limitations: Later, an analysis found that common viral pathogens appeared to be linked with several of the most significant clusters. Later analysis demonstrated an association between a missense DCLRE1C variant and TCR beta V- and J-gene trimming.

Amplification used 60 Vbeta primers and 13 Jbeta primers. Sequencing was performed with immunoSEQ multiplex PCR; in TCRdb, only in-frame clones are kept and a portion is missing. Counted here are some 130,000 clones, around 83% occurring once; the ten biggest clones make up around 1.3%. The germline V gene has CDR1 MGHRA and CDR2 YSYEKL. V was pared by 1 base and J by 0 bases, with 15 bases between. CDR3 length: 17 residues. V gene TRBV4-1 combines with J gene TRBJ1-1; D is ambiguous. The clonotype originates from a girl aged 2 to 9 in good health and CMV-seronegative. The sequencing input was PBMCs. As DNA, the CDR3 is TGCGCCAGCAGCCAAGTTTCTGGAGTCCCCATGAACACTGAAGCTTTCTTT. It codes for CASSQVSGVPMNTEAFF.